This TCR beta chain derives from a study of T-cell memory formation after mild COVID-19. Turning to the study itself: Each donor largely had its own TCR clusters.

TCRdb redid the calling of the 5' RACE reads with MiXCR, one entry per CDR3 protein. There are about 620,000 distinct CDR3 sequences in the sample; approximately 18% occur only once, and more than 10% lies in the top ten. CDR3 size: 13 residues. The germline gives CDR1 ENHRY, CDR2 SYGVKD. Between the trimmed V and J ends, which lost 7 bases and 2 bases, there was a span of 11 bases. This chain uses TRBV10-3 with TRBJ2-5; maybe TRBD1 (5 bases). The specimen sequenced was PBMCs or a T cell subset sorted from them (not recorded which). This clonotype was sampled from an adult woman who had mild COVID-19 (a few samples of this study predate the infection). Cell type and time point are not known. The CDR3 nucleotides read TGTGCCATCAAACAGGCCCGGCAAGAGACCCAGTACTTC. Residues: CAIKQARQETQYF.